This section outlines one TCR beta chain sequence together with its context. The data originate from a study of cytomegalovirus exposure and HLA in healthy donors. In the PCR, 60 Vbeta and 13 Jbeta primers were used. Clones were sequenced by immunoSEQ multiplex PCR, and TCRdb holds only the in-frame ones, with some missing. The sample consists of roughly 110,000 clones, about 80% of them appearing once. Sequencing used PBMCs. This receptor was taken from a man aged 25-45 years in good health and CMV-seronegative.

The CDR3 sequence is CASRAGTEFYEQYF. CDR3 sequence (DNA): TGTGCCAGCAGAGCCGGGACAGAGTTCTACGAGCAGTACTTC. The chain links TRBV5-4 to TRBJ2-7; 7 positions agree with TRBD1. The CDR3 consists of 14 residues. The germline V gene has CDR1 SGHNT and CDR2 YYREEE (reference sequence). The J segment lost 3 bases and the V segment lost 5 bases, leaving 8 bases of the junction unmatched.